This record looks at one T cell receptor beta chain sequence and its context. The antigen is undetermined. Germline CDR1 and CDR2: KGHSH and LQKENI. Deletions cut 3 bases from V and 1 base from J, with 12 bases between. The CDR3 sequence is 15 residues long. The data stem from a study of a mutant IDH1 vaccine in newly diagnosed glioma. Study at large: Commencement of vaccination occurred 4-6 weeks following radiotherapy alone, or concurrently with temozolomide cycles. Earlier treatment was radiotherapy, temozolomide, or both, with most getting both. Study findings and constraints: Detectable vaccine-induced immune responses arose in 93.3% of patients.

Profiled with immunoSEQ multiplex PCR; TCRdb holds only in-frame clones, not every one. The repertoire holds some 60,000 clones, with about 84% as singletons. Time point denoted: week 11, during vaccination. Vaccination used 300 ug of mutant IDH1 20-mer peptide per dose, with topical imiquimod. The specimen comprised PBMCs, sampled from a glioma patient whose treatment included an IDH1 peptide vaccine. This receptor was obtained from a man younger than 40 with glioma. The gene calls are TRBV18 and TRBJ1-1, with unresolved D. CDR3 coding DNA: TGTGCCAGCTCACCCCTCCCCCCGGGGAACACTGAAGCTTTCTTT. It translates to CASSPLPPGNTEAFF.